This T cell receptor beta chain was captured by sequencing in a study of identical twins. TCRdb reprocessed the 5' RACE reads via MiXCR and lists one record per CDR3 protein. The sample has 450,000 or so distinct CDR3 sequences, approximately 24% seen once. The CDR3 is made up of 14 amino acids. Germline lookup yields CDR1 MGHDK and CDR2 SYGVNS. V lost 4 bases and J lost 2, with 12 bases in between. This clonotype was counted ten times or more. A further study also used this sample, focusing on T cells expressing NK-cell markers. This second study says: Seven sequenced donors out of eight were HCMV-seropositive, one seronegative.

The source is a woman aged 18-29 years in good health. Sequenced sample: CD4+ T cells sorted from blood. The V call is TRBV25-1, the J call TRBJ2-7; possibly TRBD1 for D (6 bases). DNA for the CDR3: TGTGCCAGCAGTGCCTACAGGGCCCCCTACGAGCAGTACTTC. Translation gives CASSAYRAPYEQYF.